These T cell receptor beta chains were read from a single sample in a study of shared T cell receptors in the human thymus. Method: immunoSEQ multiplex PCR; TCRdb's copy keeps in-frame clones and lacks some. The sample lists roughly 560,000 clones, around 78% seen once, with around 0.012% in the top ten. The sample was also linked to a second study, of human thymus T cells.

Sequenced: thymocytes. These TCRs come from a boy under two years old with a congenital heart defect. CDR3s include the opening cysteine and the closing phenylalanine or tryptophan. D genes are given only for firm matches. Clone size is stated in some rows and not others, as once, few, many or a class when expanded.

clone size	CDR3 length	J gene	D gene	V gene	CDR3 protein	CDR3 DNA
.	15	TRBJ1-1	.	TRBV7-9	CASSLIRPRAHEAFF	TGTGCCAGCAGCTTAATAAGGCCCCGAGCGCATGAAGCTTTCTTT
.	13	TRBJ1-3	.	TRBV7-6	CASSFLSGNTIYF	TGTGCCAGCAGCTTTCTGAGCGGAAACACCATATATTTT
few	16	TRBJ1-5	.	TRBV28	CASSLPGREFNQPQHF	TGTGCCAGCAGTTTGCCAGGGAGGGAGTTTAATCAGCCCCAGCATTTT
.	20	TRBJ2-3	TRBD2	TRBV15	CATSRDPDGLAGASTDTQYF	TGTGCCACCAGCAGAGATCCGGACGGACTAGCGGGAGCTAGCACAGATACGCAGTATTTT
.	14	TRBJ2-1	TRBD2	TRBV30	CAWSVAGVFNEQFF	TGTGCCTGGAGTGTAGCGGGAGTCTTCAATGAGCAGTTCTTC
.	20	TRBJ2-7	TRBD2	TRBV2	CASSNAGTPGLAGGPQEQYF	TGTGCCAGCTCTAATGCTGGGACCCCCGGGCTAGCGGGAGGGCCGCAGGAGCAGTACTTC
.	15	TRBJ2-1	TRBD1	TRBV28	CASSTADRAYNEQFF	TGTGCCAGCAGTACTGCGGACAGGGCTTACAATGAGCAGTTCTTC
.	14	TRBJ2-7	TRBD1	TRBV19	CASSPGTAYYEQYF	TGTGCCAGTAGTCCAGGGACAGCTTACTACGAGCAGTACTTC
.	15	TRBJ2-5	.	TRBV28	CASSPNQPGEETQYF	TGTGCCAGCAGCCCTAATCAGCCCGGGGAGGAGACCCAGTACTTC
.	14	TRBJ2-5	.	TRBV6-5	CASRKREAQETQYF	TGTGCCAGCAGGAAAAGGGAGGCCCAAGAGACCCAGTACTTC
.	13	TRBJ1-2	TRBD1	TRBV11-2	CATPDREHYGYTF	TGTGCCACTCCGGACAGGGAACACTATGGCTACACCTTC
few	15	TRBJ2-1	.	TRBV6-4	CASSERAGHYNEQFF	TGTGCCAGCAGTGAAAGGGCAGGGCACTACAATGAGCAGTTCTTC
.	15	TRBJ2-7	TRBD2	TRBV4-3	CASSLHSGRSYEQYF	TGCGCCAGCAGCTTACATAGCGGGAGAAGTTACGAGCAGTACTTC
.	15	TRBJ2-7	TRBD2	TRBV7-2	CASSAREAGHYEQYF	TGTGCCAGCAGCGCGAGGGAAGCGGGGCACTACGAGCAGTACTTC
once	19	TRBJ1-2	.	TRBV19	CASSIFMGAERGHPYGYTF	TGTGCCAGTAGTATATTCATGGGAGCCGAGCGGGGACATCCCTATGGCTACACCTTC
.	12	TRBJ1-3	.	TRBV11-3	CASSQEGNTIYF	TGTGCCAGCAGCCAAGAGGGAAACACCATATATTTT
few	13	TRBJ2-1	TRBD2	TRBV19	CASSIDVSREGFF	TGTGCCAGTAGTATAGATGTTTCCCGGGAGGGGTTCTTC
.	16	TRBJ1-1	.	TRBV4-1	CASSQDNGQPNTEAFF	TGCGCCAGCAGCCAAGATAACGGACAGCCGAACACTGAAGCTTTCTTT
.	16	TRBJ1-5	.	TRBV4-1	CASSQDRGGGNQPQHF	TGCGCCAGCAGCCAAGATCGGGGTGGAGGCAATCAGCCCCAGCATTTT
.	15	TRBJ2-2	TRBD2	TRBV6-5	CASTWLAVNTGELFF	TGTGCCAGCACCTGGCTAGCGGTTAACACCGGGGAGCTGTTTTTT
.	14	TRBJ2-7	.	TRBV4-2	CASSHSKESYEQYF	TGTGCCAGCAGCCACTCGAAGGAGTCATACGAGCAGTACTTC
.	16	TRBJ2-1	TRBD2	TRBV4-1	CASSQDWGGSYNEQFF	TGCGCCAGCAGCCAAGATTGGGGGGGCTCCTACAATGAGCAGTTCTTC
once	18	TRBJ1-3	.	TRBV15	CATSRGGTDSASGNTIYF	TGTGCCACCAGCAGGGGCGGGACGGATTCAGCCTCTGGAAACACCATATATTTT
.	20	TRBJ2-3	.	TRBV14	CASSIRGQGFEFGHTDTQYF	TGTGCCAGCAGCATCCGGGGACAAGGTTTTGAGTTTGGGCACACAGATACGCAGTATTTT
.	15	TRBJ2-5	TRBD2	TRBV5-6	CASSLVVDSGETQYF	TGTGCCAGCAGCTTGGTTGTGGATAGCGGGGAGACCCAGTACTTC
.	15	TRBJ2-5	.	TRBV2	CASRRRTRGLETQYF	TGTGCCAGCAGGAGACGGACTAGGGGGTTGGAGACCCAGTACTTC
.	13	TRBJ1-2	.	TRBV30	CAWSTGANYGYTF	TGTGCCTGGAGTACAGGAGCTAACTATGGCTACACCTTC
.	16	TRBJ2-2	TRBD2	TRBV5-1	CASGGLAVLNTGELFF	TGCGCCAGCGGGGGACTAGCGGTTCTGAACACCGGGGAGCTGTTTTTT
.	20	TRBJ2-7	TRBD2	TRBV4-1	CASSQGRGRGPSGRFDEQYF	TGCGCCAGCAGCCAAGGTCGTGGCAGGGGCCCTAGCGGGAGGTTCGACGAGCAGTACTTC
.	14	TRBJ2-5	.	TRBV10-3	CAIARIGRRETQYF	TGTGCCATCGCCCGCATCGGTCGGCGGGAGACCCAGTACTTC
.	14	TRBJ1-1	.	TRBV9	CASSVVAGAPEAFF	TGTGCCAGCAGCGTAGTTGCGGGGGCCCCTGAAGCTTTCTTT
.	14	TRBJ2-3	.	TRBV14	CASSQGGSSDTQYF	TGTGCCAGCAGCCAAGGGGGCAGTTCAGATACGCAGTATTTT
.	13	TRBJ2-7	TRBD1	TRBV6-5	CASGVRGRYEQYF	TGTGCCAGCGGTGTCAGGGGGCGTTACGAGCAGTACTTC
once	18	TRBJ2-7	TRBD2	TRBV4-2	CASSVTGTSGRDHYEQYF	TGTGCCAGCAGCGTCACCGGGACTAGCGGGAGGGATCACTACGAGCAGTACTTC
few	14	TRBJ1-1	TRBD1	TRBV6-6	CASSNSDRDTEAFF	TGTGCCAGCAGCAACAGCGACAGGGACACTGAAGCTTTCTTT
.	14	TRBJ2-5	TRBD1	TRBV5-1	CASSPGQGQETQYF	TGCGCCAGCAGCCCTGGACAGGGCCAAGAGACCCAGTACTTC
.	17	TRBJ2-2	TRBD1	TRBV2	CASSEWTGARNTGELFF	TGTGCCAGCAGTGAATGGACAGGGGCCCGGAACACCGGGGAGCTGTTTTTT
.	16	TRBJ2-7	TRBD1	TRBV11-2	CASSLVSRAGGDEQYF	TGTGCCAGCAGCTTAGTGTCGAGGGCAGGGGGCGACGAGCAGTACTTC
.	16	TRBJ1-4	.	TRBV7-9	CASSQLRQIENEKLFF	TGTGCCAGCAGCCAACTGAGACAGATTGAGAATGAAAAACTGTTTTTT
.	13	TRBJ2-7	TRBD1	TRBV6-6	CASSRGQPYEQYF	TGTGCCAGCAGTAGGGGACAGCCCTACGAGCAGTACTTC
.	15	TRBJ1-5	.	TRBV27	CASSHRAEGNQPQHF	TGTGCCAGCAGCCACAGGGCGGAGGGCAATCAGCCCCAGCATTTT
.	17	TRBJ2-5	TRBD2	TRBV7-9	CASSLVLLDSGKETQYF	TGTGCCAGCAGCTTAGTCCTACTCGACAGCGGGAAAGAGACCCAGTACTTC